A selection of T cell receptor beta chains follows, all from one sample in a study of shared clonotypes between healthy human individuals. Measured with immunoSEQ multiplex PCR; TCRdb has only the in-frame clones, and not every one. Here the sample spans some 2 million clones, just under 95% being singletons. The material sequenced was naive CD8+ T cells sorted from blood. Receptor source: a man younger than 30 in good health. The conserved cysteine and the conserved F or W are not part of the CDR3 here. The order of the fields is clone size, J gene, V gene, CDR3 protein. The size of a clone is reported for some rows only, either as once, few or many, or as a class for expanded clones.

clone_size: NA
j_call: TRBJ2-7
v_call: TRBV2
cdr3_aa: ASTHLGDEQY

clone_size: NA
j_call: TRBJ2-3
v_call: TRBV11-2
cdr3_aa: ASSLSTGDTQY

clone_size: once
j_call: TRBJ2-5
v_call: TRBV9
cdr3_aa: ASSALGGDQETQY

clone_size: NA
j_call: TRBJ1-5
v_call: TRBV5-1
cdr3_aa: ASSWRPGEPQH

clone_size: NA
j_call: TRBJ1-5
v_call: TRBV19
cdr3_aa: ASSIDRGSNQPQH

clone_size: NA
j_call: TRBJ1-2
v_call: TRBV5-6
cdr3_aa: ASSLSEATPNYGYT

clone_size: NA
j_call: TRBJ2-7
v_call: TRBV6-1
cdr3_aa: ASSEGNSYEQY

clone_size: NA
j_call: TRBJ2-7
v_call: TRBV6-5
cdr3_aa: ASSYSVGLQSYEQY

clone_size: NA
j_call: TRBJ2-7
v_call: TRBV14
cdr3_aa: ASSQSGGAGEQY

clone_size: NA
j_call: TRBJ2-1
v_call: TRBV4-3
cdr3_aa: ASSHGYSSGGYNEQF

clone_size: NA
j_call: TRBJ1-1
v_call: TRBV7-9
cdr3_aa: ASSPGQGENTEAF

clone_size: NA
j_call: TRBJ2-1
v_call: TRBV7-9
cdr3_aa: ASRIMLAGVDNEQF

clone_size: NA
j_call: TRBJ2-3
v_call: TRBV27
cdr3_aa: ASSTLAGGTDTQY

clone_size: NA
j_call: TRBJ1-1
v_call: TRBV4-3
cdr3_aa: ASSQERGMNTEAF

clone_size: few
j_call: TRBJ1-5
v_call: TRBV19
cdr3_aa: ASSIDSGSNQPQH

clone_size: NA
j_call: TRBJ2-3
v_call: TRBV7-2
cdr3_aa: ASRTGYTDTQY

clone_size: NA
j_call: TRBJ1-1
v_call: TRBV5-6
cdr3_aa: ASSLLGTEAF

clone_size: NA
j_call: TRBJ2-2
v_call: TRBV27
cdr3_aa: ASSPEGLGELF

clone_size: NA
j_call: TRBJ1-1
v_call: TRBV4-2
cdr3_aa: ASSQDLHVMNTEAF

clone_size: NA
j_call: TRBJ2-7
v_call: TRBV4-1
cdr3_aa: ASSQEGHGSYEQY

clone_size: NA
j_call: TRBJ1-2
v_call: TRBV9
cdr3_aa: ASRDGVGGSNYGYT

clone_size: once
j_call: TRBJ2-7
v_call: TRBV11-1
cdr3_aa: ASSLALAYEQY

clone_size: NA
j_call: TRBJ1-1
v_call: TRBV27
cdr3_aa: ASSLSWEGGTEAF

clone_size: NA
j_call: TRBJ2-7
v_call: TRBV28
cdr3_aa: ASSQPPDSLSYEQY

clone_size: NA
j_call: TRBJ2-2
v_call: TRBV27
cdr3_aa: ASSTTSGRPHTGELF

clone_size: NA
j_call: TRBJ2-3
v_call: TRBV13
cdr3_aa: ASSYWTTTDTQY

clone_size: NA
j_call: TRBJ2-1
v_call: TRBV5-1
cdr3_aa: ASSQRAGTSSYNEQF

clone_size: NA
j_call: TRBJ2-2
v_call: TRBV29-1
cdr3_aa: SVVWPNTGELF

clone_size: NA
j_call: TRBJ2-2
v_call: TRBV6-6
cdr3_aa: ASTTPTGTGELF

clone_size: NA
j_call: TRBJ1-1
v_call: TRBV5-4
cdr3_aa: ASSQDRRVDTEAF

clone_size: NA
j_call: TRBJ2-7
v_call: TRBV9
cdr3_aa: ASSVDDSSVYEQY

clone_size: NA
j_call: TRBJ2-3
v_call: TRBV10-3
cdr3_aa: AISDPQGMSTAPTDTQY

clone_size: NA
j_call: TRBJ2-1
v_call: TRBV2
cdr3_aa: ATQLAGVYNEQF

clone_size: NA
j_call: TRBJ2-5
v_call: TRBV7-9
cdr3_aa: ASSFLAGEAVETQY

clone_size: NA
j_call: TRBJ2-2
v_call: TRBV18
cdr3_aa: ASSPLGAGELF

clone_size: NA
j_call: TRBJ2-3
v_call: TRBV7-6
cdr3_aa: ASSSGLAGAVDTQY

clone_size: once
j_call: TRBJ2-1
v_call: TRBV27
cdr3_aa: ASSFLGVAGSYEQF

clone_size: NA
j_call: TRBJ2-7
v_call: TRBV5-1
cdr3_aa: ASSLDVYYEQY

clone_size: few
j_call: TRBJ2-2
v_call: TRBV5-1
cdr3_aa: ASSSFGTGFAGELF

clone_size: NA
j_call: TRBJ1-1
v_call: TRBV27
cdr3_aa: ASSLYDGGTEAF

clone_size: NA
j_call: TRBJ2-7
v_call: TRBV19
cdr3_aa: ASSFNSGIYEQY

clone_size: NA
j_call: TRBJ2-1
v_call: TRBV30
cdr3_aa: AWSGGPGGAYEQF

clone_size: NA
j_call: TRBJ2-7
v_call: TRBV18
cdr3_aa: ASSPPDSGGYEQY